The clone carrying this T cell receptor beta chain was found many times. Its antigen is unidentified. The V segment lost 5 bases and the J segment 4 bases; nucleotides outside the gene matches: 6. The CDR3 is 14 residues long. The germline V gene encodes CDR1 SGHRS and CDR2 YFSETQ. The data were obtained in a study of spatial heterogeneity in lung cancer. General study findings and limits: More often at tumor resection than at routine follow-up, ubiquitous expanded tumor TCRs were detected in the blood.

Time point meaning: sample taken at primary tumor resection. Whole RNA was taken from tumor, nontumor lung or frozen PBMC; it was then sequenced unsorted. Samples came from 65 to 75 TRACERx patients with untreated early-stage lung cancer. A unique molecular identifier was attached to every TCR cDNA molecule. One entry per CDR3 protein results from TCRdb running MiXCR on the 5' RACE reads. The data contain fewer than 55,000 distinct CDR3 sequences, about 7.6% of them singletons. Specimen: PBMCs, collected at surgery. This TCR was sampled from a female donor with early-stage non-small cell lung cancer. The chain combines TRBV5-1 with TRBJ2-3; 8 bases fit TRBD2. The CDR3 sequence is CASRSATSADTQYF. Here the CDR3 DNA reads TGCGCCAGCAGATCGGCGACTAGCGCAGATACGCAGTATTTT. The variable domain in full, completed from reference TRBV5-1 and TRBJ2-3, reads KAGVTQTPRYLIKTRGQQVTLSCSPISGHRSVSWYQQTPGQGLQFLFEYFSETQRNKGNFPGRFSGRQFSNSRSEMNVSTLELGDSALYLCASRSATSADTQYFGPGTRLTVL.